The sequence of this T cell receptor beta chain was determined in a study of blood T cell repertoires in COVID-19. Assay: immunoSEQ multiplex PCR; the TCRdb copy retains only in-frame clones and omits some. The sample has hundreds of thousands of clones, approximately 85% seen once. As concerns this clone: Other DNA sequences of this sample code for an identical CDR3.

With V trimmed by 4 bases and J by 4 bases, 7 bases remained unmatched. Germline-derived CDR1 and CDR2 are LNHDA and SQIVND (reference sequence). This CDR3 comprises 15 residues. The chain is built from TRBV19 and TRBJ1-1; 9 bases fit TRBD1. Specimen: PBMCs or T cells enriched from blood (not recorded which). The origin of this receptor is a woman aged 45-60 years with acute COVID-19. CDR3 coding DNA: TGTGCCAGTAGTAACCCGGGACAGGGTGGCACTGAAGCTTTCTTT. The encoded protein is CASSNPGQGGTEAFF.